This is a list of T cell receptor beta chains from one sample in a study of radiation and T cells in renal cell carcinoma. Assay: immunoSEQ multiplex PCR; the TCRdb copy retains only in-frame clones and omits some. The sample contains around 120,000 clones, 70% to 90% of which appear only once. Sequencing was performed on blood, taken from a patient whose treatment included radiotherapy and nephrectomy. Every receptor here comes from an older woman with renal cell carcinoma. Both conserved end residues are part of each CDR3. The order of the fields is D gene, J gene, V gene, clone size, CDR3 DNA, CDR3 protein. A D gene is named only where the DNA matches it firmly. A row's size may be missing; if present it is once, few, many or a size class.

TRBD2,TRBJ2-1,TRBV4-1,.,TGCGCCAGCAGCCAGGCTGGACTAGCTATTCGCAATGAGCAGTTCTTC,CASSQAGLAIRNEQFF
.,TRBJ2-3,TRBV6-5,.,TGTGCCAGCAGTTACTCGAAGTCGAATACGCAGTATTTT,CASSYSKSNTQYF
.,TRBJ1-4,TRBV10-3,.,TGTGCCATCAGTGGTGACAATGGGAGTGAAAAACTGTTTTTT,CAISGDNGSEKLFF
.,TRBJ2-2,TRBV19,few,TGTGCCAGTAGTAGTCGGGGGGCCTCGAGCACCGGGGAGCTGTTTTTT,CASSSRGASSTGELFF
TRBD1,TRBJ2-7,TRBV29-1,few,TGCAGCGTTGAACTGCGGGACAGGGGCTACGAGCAGTACTTC,CSVELRDRGYEQYF
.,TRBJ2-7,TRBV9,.,TGTGCCAGCAGCGTAGGGGCAGGGAGCTACGAGCAGTACTTC,CASSVGAGSYEQYF
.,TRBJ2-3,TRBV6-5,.,TGTGCCAGCAGTTACTCTCGGGCGGGGAACACAGATACGCAGTATTTT,CASSYSRAGNTDTQYF
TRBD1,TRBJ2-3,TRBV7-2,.,TGTGCCAGCAGCACAGGGGGGTATACGCAGTATTTT,CASSTGGYTQYF
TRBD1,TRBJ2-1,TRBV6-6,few,TGTGCCAGCAGTTACTCGAGACAGGGGTCGGACAATGAGCAGTTCTTC,CASSYSRQGSDNEQFF
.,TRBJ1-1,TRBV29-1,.,TGCAGCGTTGACCCTATTAACCTCGGGGCGCGCCCGGACACTGAAGCTTTCTTT,CSVDPINLGARPDTEAFF
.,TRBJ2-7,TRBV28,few,TGTGCCAGCAGTAGCAGACAGGCTCACTACGAGCAGTACTTC,CASSSRQAHYEQYF
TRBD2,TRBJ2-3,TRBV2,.,TGTGCCAGCAGTGATATAGCTAGCGGGGGGTATCCGTCAGACACAGATACGCAGTATTTT,CASSDIASGGYPSDTDTQYF
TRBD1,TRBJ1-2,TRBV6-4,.,TGTGCCAGCTCCCGGGACAGGACTTTCCATGGCTACACCTTC,CASSRDRTFHGYTF
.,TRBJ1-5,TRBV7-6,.,TGTGCCAGCAGCTTAGCGACAGGTAATCAGCCCCAGCATTTT,CASSLATGNQPQHF
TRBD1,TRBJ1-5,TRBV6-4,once,TGTGCCAGCTGGAGATCCGGGACAGGGATTTTTAGCAATCAGCCCCAGCATTTT,CASWRSGTGIFSNQPQHF
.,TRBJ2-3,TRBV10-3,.,TGTGCCATCAGTGAGACAGAAAAGTCGGGACCGCCTGCACATACGCAGTATTTT,CAISETEKSGPPAHTQYF
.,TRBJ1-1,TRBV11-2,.,TGTGCCAGCAGCTTAGCGAACACTGAAGCTTTCTTT,CASSLANTEAFF
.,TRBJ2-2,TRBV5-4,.,TGTGCCAGCAGCTTGGGGACCTCTGACACCGGGGAGCTGTTTTTT,CASSLGTSDTGELFF
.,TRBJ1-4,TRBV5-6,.,TGTGCCAGCAGCTTGAAGGGGGGCGTTAATGAAAAACTGTTTTTT,CASSLKGGVNEKLFF
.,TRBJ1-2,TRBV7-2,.,TGTGCCAGCAGCGTTGTCGGGACGGATAACTATGGCTACACCTTC,CASSVVGTDNYGYTF
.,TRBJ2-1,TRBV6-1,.,TGTGCCAGCAGTGAAGACTACGGGGGGCAGTTCTTC,CASSEDYGGQFF
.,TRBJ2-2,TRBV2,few,TGTGCCAGCAGCGGGGCCGGGGAGCTGTTTTTT,CASSGAGELFF
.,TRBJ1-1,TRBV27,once,TGTGCCAGCAGAGTACAGGGAGGCACTGAAGCTTTCTTT,CASRVQGGTEAFF
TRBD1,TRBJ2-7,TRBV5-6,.,TGTGCCAGCAGCTTGGTGACAGGGGGCGCCGAGCAGTACTTC,CASSLVTGGAEQYF
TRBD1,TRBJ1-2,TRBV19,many,TGTGCCAGTAGTATTTACAGGGGGAGCTATGGCTACACCTTC,CASSIYRGSYGYTF
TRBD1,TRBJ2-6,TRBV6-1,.,TGTGCCAGCAGTGAGTTTAACAGGGGCTCTGGGGCCAACGTCCTGACTTTC,CASSEFNRGSGANVLTF
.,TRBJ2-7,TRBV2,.,TGTGCCAGCAGCGTTGACAGGAGCGGTGGCGAGCAGTACTTC,CASSVDRSGGEQYF
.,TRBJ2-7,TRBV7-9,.,TGTGCCAGCAGCTTAGCGTCGCAGGGGGGAGAGCAGTACTTC,CASSLASQGGEQYF
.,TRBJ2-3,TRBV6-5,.,TGTGCCAGCAGTTACGCACAGGCAGATACGCAGTATTTT,CASSYAQADTQYF
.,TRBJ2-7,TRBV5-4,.,TGTGCCAGCAGCCTCCGACTAGTCGACGAGCAGTACTTC,CASSLRLVDEQYF
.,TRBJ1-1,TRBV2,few,TGTGCCAGCAGTACAGGGTTAAACACTGAAGCTTTCTTT,CASSTGLNTEAFF
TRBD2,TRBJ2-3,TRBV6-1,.,TGTGCCAGCAGTGTTAGACTAGCGGGGTACACAGATACGCAGTATTTT,CASSVRLAGYTDTQYF
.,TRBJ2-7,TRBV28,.,TGTGCCAGCACCGTGGGACTGAACTCCTACGAGCAGTACTTC,CASTVGLNSYEQYF
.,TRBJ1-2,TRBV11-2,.,TGTGCCAGCAGCTTAGTGGACGGTCCACACCCTCGCTATGGCTACACCTTC,CASSLVDGPHPRYGYTF
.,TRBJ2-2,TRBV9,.,TGTGCCAGCAGGTGGACTGCGAACACCGGGGAGCTGTTTTTT,CASRWTANTGELFF
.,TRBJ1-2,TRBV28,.,TGTGCCAGCAGTTTCCAGGGTCTCTATGGCTACACCTTC,CASSFQGLYGYTF
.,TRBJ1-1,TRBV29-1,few,TGCAGCGTTATAGGGGGGCCCAGAGCTTTCTTT,CSVIGGPRAFF
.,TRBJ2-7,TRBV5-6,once,TGTGCCAGCAGCTGGGGACAAGCCTACGAGCAGTACTTC,CASSWGQAYEQYF
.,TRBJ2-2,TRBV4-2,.,TGTGCCAGCAGCCAAGATCCCCCGGGACCTAACACCGGGGAGCTGTTTTTT,CASSQDPPGPNTGELFF
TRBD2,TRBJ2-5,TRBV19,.,TGTGCCAGTAGTAATCGGGGGGTTAGAGGGGAGACCCAGTACTTC,CASSNRGVRGETQYF
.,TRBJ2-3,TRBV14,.,TGTGCCAGCAGCGAAGATCGGGTACGCACAGATACGCAGTATTTT,CASSEDRVRTDTQYF
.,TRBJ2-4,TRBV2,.,TGTGCCAGCAGAACCGGGCTAGCCAAAAACATTCAGTACTTC,CASRTGLAKNIQYF
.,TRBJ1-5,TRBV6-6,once,TGTGCCAGCAGTTACGGGGACCGTCAGCCCCAGCATTTT,CASSYGDRQPQHF
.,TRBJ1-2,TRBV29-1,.,TGCAGCGCCTCAGTCTACTATGGCTACACCTTC,CSASVYYGYTF
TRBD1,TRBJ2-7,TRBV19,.,TGTGCCAGTACCCACACGGGACAGTCCTACGAGCAGTACTTC,CASTHTGQSYEQYF
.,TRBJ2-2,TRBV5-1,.,TGCGCCAGCAGAAGCACAGGGAACGCCGGGGAGCTGTTTTTT,CASRSTGNAGELFF
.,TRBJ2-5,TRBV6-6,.,TGTGCCAGCAGTTCCCCGGGCTTTCAGACCCAGTACTTC,CASSSPGFQTQYF
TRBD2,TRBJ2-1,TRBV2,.,TGTGCCAGCAGTGGGCTAGCGGGAGCTGAGCAGTTCTTC,CASSGLAGAEQFF